Below are 29 T cell receptor beta chains sequenced from a single sample in a study of graft-versus-host responses after intestinal transplantation. These TCRs are of unknown antigen specificity. Assay: immunoSEQ multiplex PCR; the TCRdb copy retains only in-frame clones and omits some. Among tens of thousands of clones, 94% were seen once, and the ten largest hold about 0.2%. The sample in question was unstimulated CD4+ T cells sorted from spleen or lymph node cells, obtained before transplant. The receptor set was obtained from a human donor who was the organ donor for an intestinal transplant.

The DNA of the CDR3 is TGTGCCAGCAGCTTGGGGGGACAGGGAGCAGATACGCAGTATTTT. The encoded protein is CASSLGGQGADTQYF. This rearrangement joins TRBV5-4 to TRBJ2-3, with 9 bases lining up with TRBD1. Germline lookup yields CDR1 SGHNT and CDR2 YYREEE (reference sequence). This CDR3 is 15 amino acids long. Trimming removed 0 bases from V and 4 bases from J; junction bases left unmatched: 3.

The chain is built from TRBV25-1 and TRBJ2-7; 7 bases line up with TRBD1. V was clipped by 2 bases and J by 4 bases; unmatched bases: 5. Germline CDR1 reads MGHDK; CDR2 reads SYGVNS. The CDR3 runs to 14 residues. The CDR3 sequence: CASSERQGGYEQYF. The CDR3 DNA sequence: TGTGCCAGCAGTGAAAGACAGGGTGGTTACGAGCAGTACTTC.

This chain joins TRBV12-2 and TRBJ2-6; the DNA was not compared with TRBD1, the D call given in the table. TRBV12-2 is tagged as a pseudogene. The CDR3 loop spans 19 amino acids. For the CDR3, the DNA is TGTGCAAGTCGCTGTAGACCGGGACAAGAATTCTCTGGGGCCAACGTCCTGACTTTC. Its protein is CASRCRPGQEFSGANVLTF.

V usage is TRBV28 and J usage is TRBJ2-7; 7 nucleotides match TRBD1. There are 16 residues in the CDR3. The germline gives CDR1 MDHEN, CDR2 SYDVKM. Trimming took 5 bases from V and 2 from J; bases not matched to a gene: 12. CDR3 amino acids: CASSSVGTVRAYEQYF. The CDR3 region has the DNA TGTGCCAGCAGTAGCGTCGGGACAGTTAGAGCCTACGAGCAGTACTTC.

The V gene is TRBV10-1, the J gene TRBJ2-5; tentatively, D is TRBD1 (6 bases). V was shortened by 4 bases and J by 2 bases, with 20 bases between the two germline ends. This CDR3 region has 17 residues. Germline CDR1 and CDR2: WNHNN and SYGVQD (reference sequence). The CDR3 is CASSGPTRDKMQETQYF. CDR3 DNA: TGCGCCAGCAGTGGACCCACCAGGGACAAAATGCAAGAGACCCAGTACTTC.

The V gene is TRBV5-6, the J gene TRBJ1-5; D is ambiguous. Trimming took 0 bases from V and 7 from J, leaving 5 bases between them. CDR1 SGHDT and CDR2 YYEEEE come from the germline V gene. CDR3 length equals 12 residues. CDR3 protein: CASSLGRQPQHF. In nucleotides, the CDR3 is TGTGCCAGCAGCTTGGGGAGACAGCCCCAGCATTTT. Drawing the rest from reference TRBV5-6 and TRBJ1-5, the complete variable domain is DAGVTQSPTHLIKTRGQQVTLRCSPKSGHDTVSWYQQALGQGPQFIFQYYEEEERQRGNFPDRFSGHQFPNYSSELNVNALLLGDSALYLCASSLGRQPQHFGDGTRLSIL.

This rearrangement joins TRBV5-1 to TRBJ1-1, with D maybe TRBD1 (6 bases). CDR3 size: 17 residues. Germline V gene sequence: CDR1 SGHRS, CDR2 YFSETQ. Between the trimmed V and J ends, which lost 5 bases and 2 bases, there was a span of 22 bases. The CDR3 protein is CASRRGFGEQGNTEAFF. The CDR3 bases are TGCGCCAGCAGAAGGGGGTTCGGGGAACAGGGAAACACTGAAGCTTTCTTT. The variable domain in full, completed from reference TRBV5-1 and TRBJ1-1, reads KAGVTQTPRYLIKTRGQQVTLSCSPISGHRSVSWYQQTPGQGLQFLFEYFSETQRNKGNFPGRFSGRQFSNSRSEMNVSTLELGDSALYLCASRRGFGEQGNTEAFFGQGTRLTVV.

The rearrangement joins TRBV27 to TRBJ2-7; 7 bases are a match to TRBD1. Unmatched junction bases numbered 6, after V lost 0 bases and J lost 4 bases. CDR1 is MNHEY and CDR2 is SMNVEV in the germline V gene (reference sequence). CDR3 size: 15 residues. CDR3 nucleotides: TGTGCCAGCAGTTTATCTCCTGACAGGGCTTACGAGCAGTACTTC. Its protein is CASSLSPDRAYEQYF.

The count of this clone is one. V gene TRBV15 combines with J gene TRBJ2-7, with D possibly matching TRBD2 (5 bases). V was clipped by 0 bases and J by 3 bases, with 12 bases between them. Germline V CDR1 and CDR2: LNHNV, YYDKDF (reference sequence). The CDR3 extends over 15 amino acids. The chain's CDR3 is CATSRDYGVLYEQYF. The CDR3 coding sequence is TGTGCCACCAGCAGAGATTACGGGGTTCTCTACGAGCAGTACTTC. The entire variable domain, with the rest obtained from reference TRBV15 and TRBJ2-7, is as follows: DAMVIQNPRYQVTQFGKPVTLSCSQTLNHNVMYWYQQKSSQAPKLLFHYYDKDFNNEADTPDNFQSRRPNTSFCFLDIRSPGLGDTAMYLCATSRDYGVLYEQYFGPGTRLTVT.

The rearrangement uses TRBV7-9 and TRBJ2-5; the D is unclear. The V and J ends lost 5 bases and 7 bases respectively, with 11 bases between them. From germline, CDR1 is SEHNR and CDR2 FQNEAQ (reference sequence). The CDR3 is 12 amino acids. CDR3 in amino acids: CASSLSTGTQYF. The CDR3 DNA reads as TGTGCCAGCAGCCTAAGCACGGGGACCCAGTACTTC.

The CDR3 bases are TGTGCCAGCAGCTTAGGGACTAGCGGGGGGCTCAATGAGCAGTTCTTC. Translation: CASSLGTSGGLNEQFF. This sequence joins TRBV11-3 and TRBJ2-1, with 14 positions matching TRBD2. The CDR3 is made up of 16 amino acids. The trim removed 1 base at V and 6 bases at J, leaving 2 bases unmatched. Looked up from germline, CDR1 is SGHNT and CDR2 is YENEEA.

The V call is TRBV2, the J call TRBJ2-1; 9 bases map to TRBD1. Germline V CDR1 and CDR2: SNHLY, FYNNEI. CDR3 length: 14 amino acids. Trimming at V came to 7 bases and at J to 9 bases, leaving 10 bases not matched to a gene. The CDR3 DNA sequence: TGTGCCAGCACCCCCGGGACAGGGATGGGTGAGCAGTTCTTC. This translates into CASTPGTGMGEQFF.

The genes are TRBV4-3 and TRBJ1-4; 9 bases match TRBD1. CDR3 size: 14 residues. Trimming took 8 bases from V and 7 from J; bases not matched to a gene: 8. Germline V gene lookup returns CDR1 LGHNA and CDR2 YSLEER. The CDR3 DNA is TGCGCCAGCTCGGACAGGGGAGGTGGTGAAAAACTGTTTTTT. Its translation is CASSDRGGGEKLFF.

This clone occurred once. V usage is TRBV27 and J usage is TRBJ1-6, with 8 bases that match TRBD1. Germline-derived CDR1 and CDR2 are MNHEY and SMNVEV (reference sequence). The junction had 14 bases not matched to a gene; V was cut back by 4 bases and J by 0 bases. The CDR3 spans 20 residues. CDR3 amino acids: CASSSTGQGRASSYNSPLHF. For the CDR3, the DNA is TGTGCCAGCAGTTCGACCGGACAGGGTAGGGCCAGCTCCTATAATTCACCCCTCCACTTT.

This chain uses TRBV4-1 with TRBJ1-2; possible D gene TRBD1, 6 bases. Per germline, CDR1 MGHRA and CDR2 YSYEKL. Trimming pared 0 bases from V and 7 bases from J, leaving 15 bases between. CDR3 length: 15 amino acids. The CDR3 nucleotides are TGCGCCAGCAGCCAAGAGTTCGGGGGGCGGTCTGGCTACACCTTC. Translated, it gives CASSQEFGGRSGYTF.

The chain has TRBV27 and TRBJ1-2; 7 positions match TRBD1. Per germline, CDR1 MNHEY and CDR2 SMNVEV (reference sequence). CDR3 length: 14 residues. V shed 2 bases, J shed 0 bases, and the junction held 0 bases outside the gene matches. CDR3: CASSLTGANYGYTF. CDR3 in DNA: TGTGCCAGCAGTTTAACAGGGGCTAACTATGGCTACACCTTC.

The chain employs TRBV4-3 and TRBJ2-7, with 7 bases aligning to TRBD2. Germline V gene sequence: CDR1 LGHNA, CDR2 YSLEER. Trimming removed 0 bases from V and 7 bases from J; junction bases left unmatched: 6. The CDR3 loop spans 14 amino acids. CDR3 nucleotide sequence: TGCGCCAGCAGCCAAGAGGGGGGGTTGGATGAGCAGTACTTC. It codes for CASSQEGGLDEQYF.

This chain uses TRBV6-1 with TRBJ1-1; no clear D. The germline gives CDR1 MNHNS, CDR2 SASEGT. V was shortened by 8 bases and J by 6 bases, with 13 bases between the two germline ends. CDR3 size: 12 residues. CDR3 sequence (DNA): TGTGCCAGCGGGTTTGCGTCGGCTGAAGCTTTCTTT. Its translation is CASGFASAEAFF.

The CDR3 here is CASSWDRSPDTQYF. Written as DNA, the CDR3 is TGCGCCAGCAGCTGGGACAGGTCGCCAGATACGCAGTATTTT. The V call is TRBV5-1, the J call TRBJ2-3, with 8 bases that match TRBD1. The germline CDR1 and CDR2 sequences are SGHRS and YFSETQ. This CDR3 is built from 14 residues. The J segment lost 4 bases and the V segment lost 3 bases, leaving 4 bases of the junction unmatched.

V gene TRBV7-9 combines with J gene TRBJ1-4, with TRBD1 as a possible D gene (6 bases). The CDR3 length is 15 residues. The germline V gene encodes CDR1 SEHNR and CDR2 FQNEAQ (reference sequence). Trimming shortened V by 3 bases and J by 7 bases, and 15 bases separated the two germline ends. Here the CDR3 DNA reads TGTGCCAGCAGCTTGTCGGGGGCGATGGCTGAAAAACTGTTTTTT. Translation: CASSLSGAMAEKLFF.

The chain employs TRBV14 and TRBJ1-6, with no clear D. Trimming removed 1 base at V and 4 bases at J, with 8 bases between. Germline loops: CDR1 SGHDN, CDR2 FVKESK. The CDR3 consists of 15 residues. The CDR3 nucleotides read TGTGCCAGCAGCCAAGCCCAGTTATATAATTCACCCCTCCACTTT. Its translation is CASSQAQLYNSPLHF.

The chain recombines TRBV7-2 with TRBJ1-1, with D perhaps TRBD1 (6 bases). The CDR3 totals 15 residues. The germline V gene encodes CDR1 SGHTA and CDR2 FQGNSA. Trimming shortened V by 5 bases and J by 0 bases, and 13 bases separated the two germline ends. CDR3 nucleotides: TGTGCCAGCAGCAAAGTGGGGGGGCTGAACACTGAAGCTTTCTTT. This sequence encodes CASSKVGGLNTEAFF.

The CDR3 DNA follows: TGTGCCAGCAGGGGTGGTTGGGTCTATGGCTACACCTTC. Translating it yields CASRGGWVYGYTF. This chain uses TRBV28 with TRBJ1-2; D ambiguous. The germline V and J ends were trimmed by 6 bases and 4 bases, with 12 bases remaining between them. This CDR3 region has 13 residues. From germline, CDR1 is MDHEN and CDR2 SYDVKM.

V is TRBV7-9 and J is TRBJ1-1; D uncertain. The CDR3 has 16 residues. Germline CDR1 SEHNR, CDR2 FQNEAQ (reference sequence). The V end lost 5 bases, the J end lost 0 bases, and 16 bases lay between the germline ends. DNA of the CDR3: TGTGCCAGCAGCCTCCCGAAAGCAGTTATGAACACTGAAGCTTTCTTT. Translated, it gives CASSLPKAVMNTEAFF.

The genes are TRBV28 and TRBJ2-1, with 10 bases that match TRBD2. The CDR3 is 15 residues long. Per the germline V gene, CDR1 is MDHEN and CDR2 is SYDVKM. Trimming removed 8 bases from V and 5 bases from J; junction bases left unmatched: 9. The CDR3 spells CASHSGTSDHNEQFF. As DNA, the CDR3 is TGTGCCAGCCACTCCGGGACTAGCGACCACAATGAGCAGTTCTTC.

V is TRBV6-4 and J is TRBJ1-3; D unresolved. The CDR3 length is 17 residues. Per germline, CDR1 MRHNA and CDR2 SNTAGT. The V end lost 4 bases, the J end lost 9 bases, and 25 bases lay between the germline ends. The CDR3 here is CASSVASPRRVESTIYF. The CDR3 DNA follows: TGTGCCAGCAGTGTGGCATCTCCACGACGGGTTGAAAGCACCATATATTTT.

The chain joins TRBV11-2 to TRBJ2-7; D possibly matches TRBD1 or TRBD2 (5 bases each). Trimming cost V 5 bases and J 4 bases, with 12 bases left between them. The CDR3 consists of 13 residues. The germline V gene encodes CDR1 SGHAT and CDR2 FQNNGV. The CDR3 DNA sequence: TGTGCCAGCAGCATCCGGGACCATTACGAGCAGTACTTC. It encodes CASSIRDHYEQYF.

The V and J genes are TRBV7-8 and TRBJ1-3; D might be TRBD1 (6 bases). The CDR3 contains 17 residues. Trimming pared 4 bases from V and 0 bases from J, leaving 16 bases between. Germline values: CDR1 SGHVS, CDR2 FQNEAQ. CDR3 amino acids: CASSSLGAGVSGNTIYF. CDR3 nucleotides: TGTGCCAGCAGCTCCCTGGGGGCGGGAGTCTCTGGAAACACCATATATTTT.

The chain recombines TRBV6-5 with TRBJ2-2, with D unclear. V lost 4 bases, J lost 0 bases, and 12 bases lay in between. The CDR3 has 16 residues. The V gene's germline CDR1 is MNHEY and CDR2 SVGAGI. In DNA, the CDR3 is TGTGCCAGCAGTTTAACAATTACCGCGAACACCGGGGAGCTGTTTTTT. Its translation: CASSLTITANTGELFF.